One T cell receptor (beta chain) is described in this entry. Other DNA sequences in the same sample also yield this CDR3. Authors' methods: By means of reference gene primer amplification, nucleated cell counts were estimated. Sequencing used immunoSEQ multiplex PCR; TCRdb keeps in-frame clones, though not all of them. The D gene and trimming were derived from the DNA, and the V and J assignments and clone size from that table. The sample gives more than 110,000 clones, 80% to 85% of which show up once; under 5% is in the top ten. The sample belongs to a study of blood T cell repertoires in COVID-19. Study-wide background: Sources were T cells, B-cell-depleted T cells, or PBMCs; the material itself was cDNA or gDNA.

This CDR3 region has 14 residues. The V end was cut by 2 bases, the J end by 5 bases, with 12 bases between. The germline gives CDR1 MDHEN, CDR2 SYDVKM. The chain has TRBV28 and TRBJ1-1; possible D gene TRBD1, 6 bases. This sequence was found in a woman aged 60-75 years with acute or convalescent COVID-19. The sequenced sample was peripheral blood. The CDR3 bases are TGTGCCAGCAGTTTAGGGGGGGCTAGGACTGAAGCTTTCTTT. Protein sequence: CASSLGGARTEAFF.